Following are 17 T cell receptor beta chains from one sample sequenced in a study of T cells after yellow fever vaccination. From the 5' RACE reads, TCRdb called clonotypes with MiXCR, one entry per CDR3 protein. The repertoire holds about 320,000 distinct CDR3 sequences, with 9.5% to 12% as singletons. The sequenced sample was CD4+ T cells sorted from PBMCs, obtained 45 days after the yellow fever booster vaccination. The receptors derive from a man aged 18 to 30 who received the YFV17D yellow fever vaccine.

The chain employs TRBV23-1 and TRBJ1-1; no clear D gene. TRBV23-1 has ORF status, its function being uncertain. This CDR3 has 13 amino acids. Trimming stripped 1 base from V and 1 base from J, with 4 bases between. The CDR3, as DNA: TGCGCCAGCAGTCAATGTCCGAACACTGAAGCTTTCTTT. Its translation: CASSQCPNTEAFF.

The chain carries TRBV20-1 and TRBJ2-3, with 14 bases aligning to TRBD2. Per germline, CDR1 DFQATT and CDR2 SNEGSKA (reference sequence). This CDR3 is built from 15 residues. J gave up 5 bases and V 3 bases, and 4 bases lay outside the gene matches. Here the CDR3 DNA reads TGCAGTGCTAGCCTGGGACTAGCGGGGGTAGATACGCAGTATTTT. It translates to CSASLGLAGVDTQYF.

This clonotype was recorded at least ten times. This chain joins TRBV3-1 and TRBJ2-4; D might be TRBD1 (5 bases). Trimming removed 4 bases from V and 5 bases from J, with 9 bases in between. CDR3 length equals 13 residues. CDR1 and CDR2 (germline): LGHDT, YNNKEL (reference sequence). The CDR3 DNA reads TGTGCCAGCAGCCCGTCGACAGAAAACATTCAGTACTTC. Amino acid sequence: CASSPSTENIQYF.

This clonotype was seen once. CDR3 sequence: CASREEGSYEQYV. In DNA, the CDR3 is TGCGCCAGCAGGGAGGAAGGCTCCTACGAGCAGTACGTC. V usage is TRBV5-1 and J usage is TRBJ2-7; possibly TRBD2 for D (5 bases). The germline CDR1 and CDR2 sequences are SGHRS and YFSETQ. CDR3 length: 13 amino acids. Trimming pared 5 bases from V and 0 bases from J, leaving 9 bases between.

This clonotype was counted a few times. The chain recombines TRBV6-1 with TRBJ2-5, with D possibly TRBD1 on 6 matching bases. Deletions cut 8 bases from V and 3 bases from J, with 13 bases between. Per germline, CDR1 MNHNS and CDR2 SASEGT. This CDR3 comprises 13 residues. DNA for the CDR3: TGTGCCAGCCGGTTATCAGGGGAAGAGACCCAGTACTTC. Translated: CASRLSGEETQYF.

This clonotype was seen many times. J is TRBJ1-3 and V is TRBV2, with D possibly matching TRBD1 (6 bases). Trimming removed 6 bases at V and 4 bases at J, with 19 bases between. Per germline, CDR1 SNHLY and CDR2 FYNNEI. This CDR3 is built from 16 residues. In DNA form, the CDR3 reads TGTGCCAGCAGCCAGATCGACAGGCCGGTGGGAAACACCATATATTTT. It codes for CASSQIDRPVGNTIYF.

This clonotype was recorded at least ten times. This chain connects TRBV4-2 to TRBJ2-3, with 10 bases fitting TRBD2. CDR1 and CDR2 from the germline V gene are LGHNA and YNFKEQ. V was clipped by 0 bases and J by 3 bases; unmatched bases: 0. This CDR3 is 15 amino acids long. The CDR3 DNA reads as TGTGCCAGCAGCCAAGAGGGACTAGCGACAGATACGCAGTATTTT. Protein sequence: CASSQEGLATDTQYF.

The chain uses TRBV2 and TRBJ1-6; 7 positions agree with TRBD1. This CDR3 is built from 14 residues. CDR1 and CDR2 (germline): SNHLY, FYNNEI. The V segment lost 6 bases and the J segment 7 bases; nucleotides outside the gene matches: 6. The CDR3 reads CASRRDSLNSPLHF. In nucleotides, the CDR3 is TGTGCCAGCAGAAGGGACAGCTTGAATTCACCCCTCCACTTT. Together with reference TRBV2 and TRBJ1-6, the CDR3 gives the full variable domain: EPEVTQTPSHQVTQMGQEVILRCVPISNHLYFYWYRQILGQKVEFLVSFYNNEISEKSEIFDDQFSVERPDGSNFTLKIRSTKLEDSAMYFCASRRDSLNSPLHFGNGTRLTVT.

V is TRBV24-1 and J is TRBJ1-5, with D hard to call. This CDR3 has 14 amino acids. Germline values: CDR1 KGHDR, CDR2 SFDVKD. V was pared by 4 bases and J by 5 bases, with 11 bases between. The CDR3 region is CATSDHASYQPQHF. The DNA for the CDR3 is TGTGCCACCAGTGACCATGCCTCGTATCAGCCCCAGCATTTT.

This CDR3 is CASSLALADTDTQYF. The CDR3 DNA sequence: TGTGCCAGCAGCTTGGCGCTAGCGGACACAGATACGCAGTATTTT. The chain links TRBV5-4 to TRBJ2-3; 7 positions match TRBD2. Germline V gene lookup returns CDR1 SGHNT and CDR2 YYREEE (reference sequence). V trimming: 0 bases; J trimming: 2 bases; junction bases outside the gene matches: 3. The CDR3 loop spans 15 amino acids.

The chain has TRBV5-6 and TRBJ2-3; the D call may be TRBD1 or TRBD2 (5 bases each). The CDR3 runs to 15 residues. Looked up from germline, CDR1 is SGHDT and CDR2 is YYEEEE. V was cut by 4 bases and J by 6 bases, with 18 bases left in between. Here the CDR3 DNA reads TGTGCCAGCAGCCCCCGGGGCCAATTTGGGGATACGCAGTATTTT. Protein: CASSPRGQFGDTQYF.

V is TRBV7-2 and J is TRBJ1-3, with TRBD1 as a possible D gene (5 bases). Per germline, CDR1 SGHTA and CDR2 FQGNSA. The V end was cut by 1 base, the J end by 7 bases, with 17 bases between. The CDR3 extends over 16 amino acids. The CDR3 loop reads CASSLGGVPGRNTIYF. The DNA of the CDR3 is TGTGCCAGCAGCTTAGGAGGGGTTCCCGGGAGGAACACCATATATTTT.

The J gene is TRBJ1-1, the V gene TRBV27; D is undetermined. The germline gives CDR1 MNHEY, CDR2 SMNVEV (reference sequence). The CDR3 contains 14 residues. With 6 bases removed from V and 0 bases from J, the gap between germline ends came to 11 bases. The CDR3 region has the DNA TGTGCCAGCAGGATGCGACCTGTGAACACTGAAGCTTTCTTT. It translates to CASRMRPVNTEAFF.

This clonotype was observed a few times. The chain combines TRBV20-1 with TRBJ1-6; D perhaps matches TRBD1 (5 bases). Trimming removed 3 bases at V and 7 bases at J, with 19 bases between. Germline CDR1 DFQATT, CDR2 SNEGSKA (reference sequence). The CDR3 loop spans 16 amino acids. CDR3 DNA sequence: TGCAGTGCTAGGACCGGCGGGAGCCGGGGGAATTCACCCCTCCACTTT. Amino acid sequence: CSARTGGSRGNSPLHF.

This clonotype was seen ten or more times. CDR3 residues: CASSPRDRVLSSSYEQYF. The CDR3, as DNA: TGCGCCAGCAGCCCCCGGGACAGGGTTCTTTCGAGCTCCTACGAGCAGTACTTC. This chain joins TRBV4-1 and TRBJ2-7, with 9 bases that match TRBD1. Germline V lookup: CDR1 MGHRA, CDR2 YSYEKL. CDR3 length: 18 residues. V was clipped by 4 bases and J by 0 bases; unmatched bases: 13.

In its sample, this clonotype was seen a few times. V and J are TRBV2 and TRBJ1-1; the match to TRBD1 covers 9 bases. After removal of 4 bases from V and 5 bases from J, the junction contained 5 bases not matched to a gene. This CDR3 spans 14 amino acids. CDR1 is SNHLY, CDR2 FYNNEI, per germline. CDR3: CASSADRGTTEAFF. The CDR3 DNA reads as TGTGCCAGCAGTGCGGACAGGGGAACGACTGAAGCTTTCTTT.

This clonotype was seen ten or more times. This sequence joins TRBV12-3 or TRBV12-4 and TRBJ1-2; no clear D. V was shortened by 4 bases and J by 4 bases, with 7 bases between the two germline ends. CDR3 size: 12 residues. CDR3 nucleotides: TGTGCCAGCAGTTCCCTTCCCTATGGCTACACCTTC. Its protein product is CASSSLPYGYTF.